This T cell receptor beta chain was recovered during a study of a mutant IDH1 vaccine in newly diagnosed glioma. On the study more broadly: Vaccines were begun 4-6 weeks after radiotherapy alone, or with temozolomide cycles. Patients were pretreated with radiotherapy, temozolomide, or both, mostly both.

Described time point: week 5, during vaccination. Vaccine doses each comprised 300 ug of mutant IDH1 20-mer peptide, with topical imiquimod. Study-level findings and limits: Immune responses induced by the vaccine were seen in roughly 93% of patients, spanning multiple MHC alleles.

Method: immunoSEQ multiplex PCR; TCRdb's copy keeps in-frame clones and lacks some. The profile shows roughly 50,000 clones, 78% of them singletons. As for this clone: The antigen remains unidentified.

The TCR comes from a woman aged 40-49 years with glioma. The source material was PBMCs, sampled from a glioma patient whose treatment included an IDH1 peptide vaccine.

The CDR3 region is CSAREVDTQYF. For the CDR3, the DNA is TGCAGTGCTAGAGAGGTAGATACGCAGTATTTT. The V call is TRBV20-1, the J call TRBJ2-3, with D uncertain. V was pared by 0 bases and J by 5 bases, with 3 bases between. From germline, CDR1 is DFQATT and CDR2 SNEGSKA (reference sequence). This CDR3 has 11 residues.